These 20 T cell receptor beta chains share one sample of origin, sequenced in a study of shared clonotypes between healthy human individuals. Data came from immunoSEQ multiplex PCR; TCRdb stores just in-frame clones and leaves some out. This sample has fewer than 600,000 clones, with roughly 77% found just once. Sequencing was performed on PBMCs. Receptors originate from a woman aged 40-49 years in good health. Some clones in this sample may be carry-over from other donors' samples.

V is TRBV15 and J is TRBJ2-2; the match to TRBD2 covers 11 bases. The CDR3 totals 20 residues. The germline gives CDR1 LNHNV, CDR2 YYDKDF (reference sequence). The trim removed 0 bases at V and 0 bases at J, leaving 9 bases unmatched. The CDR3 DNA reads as TGTGCCACCAGCAGAGATCGTGGTAGCGGGAGGGCCTCGAACACCGGGGAGCTGTTTTTT. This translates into CATSRDRGSGRASNTGELFF.

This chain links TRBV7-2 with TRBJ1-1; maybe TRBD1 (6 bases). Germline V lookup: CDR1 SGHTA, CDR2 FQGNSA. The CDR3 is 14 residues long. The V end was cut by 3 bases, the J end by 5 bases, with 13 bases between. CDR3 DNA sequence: TGTGCCAGCAGCTTGGACAGCGGCTATACTGAAGCTTTCTTT. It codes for CASSLDSGYTEAFF.

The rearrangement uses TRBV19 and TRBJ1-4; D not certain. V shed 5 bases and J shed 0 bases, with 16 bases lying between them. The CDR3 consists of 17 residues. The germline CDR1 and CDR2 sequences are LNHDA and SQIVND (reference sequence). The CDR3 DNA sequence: TGTGCCAGTAGTCTACAACTTCCCCCGGCAACTAATGAAAAACTGTTTTTT. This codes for CASSLQLPPATNEKLFF. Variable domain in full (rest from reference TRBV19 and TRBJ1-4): DGGITQSPKYLFRKEGQNVTLSCEQNLNHDAMYWYRQDPGQGLRLIYYSQIVNDFQKGDIAEGYSVSREKKESFPLTVTSAQKNPTAFYLCASSLQLPPATNEKLFFGSGTQLSVL.

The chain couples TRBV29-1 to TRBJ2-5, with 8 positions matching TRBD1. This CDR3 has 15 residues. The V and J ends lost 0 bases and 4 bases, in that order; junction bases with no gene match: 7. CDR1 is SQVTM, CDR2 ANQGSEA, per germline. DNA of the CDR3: TGCAGCGTTGAAGATTTGACAGGGGCAAGAGAGACCCAGTACTTC. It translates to CSVEDLTGARETQYF.

The CDR3 reads CASSQGRTGNYEQYF. DNA for the CDR3: TGCGCCAGCAGCCAGGGCCGGACAGGCAATTACGAGCAGTACTTC. The chain couples TRBV4-3 to TRBJ2-7, with 7 bases identical to TRBD1. Trimming cost V 3 bases and J 4 bases; bases outside gene matches: 9. Looked up from germline, CDR1 is LGHNA and CDR2 is YSLEER. The CDR3 has 15 residues.

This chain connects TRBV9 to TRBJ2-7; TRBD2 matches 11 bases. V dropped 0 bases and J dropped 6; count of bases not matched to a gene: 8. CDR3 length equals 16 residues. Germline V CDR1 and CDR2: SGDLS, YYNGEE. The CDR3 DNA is TGTGCCAGCAGCGTAGTACTAGCGGGAGTACGGCTCGAGCAGTACTTC. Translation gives CASSVVLAGVRLEQYF.

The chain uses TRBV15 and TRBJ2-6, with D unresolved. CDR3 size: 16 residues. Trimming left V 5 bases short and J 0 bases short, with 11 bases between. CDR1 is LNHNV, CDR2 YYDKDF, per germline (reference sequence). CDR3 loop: CATSGGHHSGANVLTF. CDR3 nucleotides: TGTGCCACCAGCGGTGGGCACCACTCTGGGGCCAACGTCCTGACTTTC.

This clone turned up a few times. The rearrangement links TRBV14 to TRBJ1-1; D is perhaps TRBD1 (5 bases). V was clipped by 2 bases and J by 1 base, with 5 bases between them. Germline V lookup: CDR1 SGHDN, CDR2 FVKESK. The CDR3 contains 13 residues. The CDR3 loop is CASSQQGNTEAFF. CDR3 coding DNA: TGTGCCAGCAGCCAACAGGGGAACACTGAAGCTTTCTTT.

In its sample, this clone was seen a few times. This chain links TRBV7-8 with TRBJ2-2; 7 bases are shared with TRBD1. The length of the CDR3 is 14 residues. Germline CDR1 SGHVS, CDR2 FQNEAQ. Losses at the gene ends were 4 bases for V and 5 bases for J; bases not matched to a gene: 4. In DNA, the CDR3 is TGTGCCAGCAGCTACAGGGGTGGGACCGGGGAGCTGTTTTTT. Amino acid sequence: CASSYRGGTGELFF.

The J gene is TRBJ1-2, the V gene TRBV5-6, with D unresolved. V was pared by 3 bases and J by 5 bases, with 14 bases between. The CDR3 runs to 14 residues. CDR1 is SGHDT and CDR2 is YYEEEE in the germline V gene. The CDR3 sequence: CASSSLRQGYGYTF. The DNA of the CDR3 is TGTGCCAGCAGCTCCCTAAGACAAGGATATGGCTACACCTTC.

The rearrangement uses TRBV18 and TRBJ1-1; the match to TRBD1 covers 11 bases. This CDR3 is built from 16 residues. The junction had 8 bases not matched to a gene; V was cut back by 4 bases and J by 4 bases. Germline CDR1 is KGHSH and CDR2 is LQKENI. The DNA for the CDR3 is TGTGCCAGCTCACGTTCCGGGACAGGGGGATCCACTGAAGCTTTCTTT. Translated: CASSRSGTGGSTEAFF. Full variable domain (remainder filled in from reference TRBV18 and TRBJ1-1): NAGVMQNPRHLVRRRGQEARLRCSPMKGHSHVYWYRQLPEEGLKFMVYLQKENIIDESGMPKERFSAEFPKEGPSILRIQQVVRGDSAAYFCASSRSGTGGSTEAFFGQGTRLTVV.

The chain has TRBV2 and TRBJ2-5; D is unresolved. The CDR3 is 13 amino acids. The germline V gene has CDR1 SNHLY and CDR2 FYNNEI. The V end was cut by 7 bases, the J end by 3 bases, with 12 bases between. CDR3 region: CASNPWPEETQYF. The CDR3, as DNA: TGTGCCAGCAACCCCTGGCCAGAAGAGACCCAGTACTTC. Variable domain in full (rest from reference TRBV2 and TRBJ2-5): EPEVTQTPSHQVTQMGQEVILRCVPISNHLYFYWYRQILGQKVEFLVSFYNNEISEKSEIFDDQFSVERPDGSNFTLKIRSTKLEDSAMYFCASNPWPEETQYFGPGTRLLVL.

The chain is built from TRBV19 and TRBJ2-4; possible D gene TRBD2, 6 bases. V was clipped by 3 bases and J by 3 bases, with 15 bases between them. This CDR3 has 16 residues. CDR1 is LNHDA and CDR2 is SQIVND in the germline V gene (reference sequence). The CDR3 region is CASSIGTVGGKNIQYF. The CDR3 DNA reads TGTGCCAGTAGTATCGGGACGGTCGGGGGCAAAAACATTCAGTACTTC.

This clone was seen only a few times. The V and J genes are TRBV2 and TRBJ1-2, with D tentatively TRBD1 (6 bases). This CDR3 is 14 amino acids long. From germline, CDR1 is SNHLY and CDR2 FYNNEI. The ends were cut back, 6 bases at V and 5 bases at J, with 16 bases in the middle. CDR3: CASREIRGPYGYTF. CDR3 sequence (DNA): TGTGCCAGCAGGGAAATACGGGGGCCGTATGGCTACACCTTC.

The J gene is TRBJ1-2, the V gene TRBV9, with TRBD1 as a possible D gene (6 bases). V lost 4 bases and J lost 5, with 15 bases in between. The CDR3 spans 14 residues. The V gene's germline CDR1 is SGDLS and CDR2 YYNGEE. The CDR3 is CASSTTGGPYGYTF. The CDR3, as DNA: TGTGCCAGCAGCACCACGGGGGGGCCGTATGGCTACACCTTC.

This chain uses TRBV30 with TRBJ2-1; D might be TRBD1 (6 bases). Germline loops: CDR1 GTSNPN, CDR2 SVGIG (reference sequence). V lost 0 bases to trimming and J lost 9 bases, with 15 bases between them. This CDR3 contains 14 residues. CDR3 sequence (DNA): TGTGCCTGGAGTGTAAGACGGGGACAAGGTGAGCAGTTCTTC. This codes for CAWSVRRGQGEQFF.

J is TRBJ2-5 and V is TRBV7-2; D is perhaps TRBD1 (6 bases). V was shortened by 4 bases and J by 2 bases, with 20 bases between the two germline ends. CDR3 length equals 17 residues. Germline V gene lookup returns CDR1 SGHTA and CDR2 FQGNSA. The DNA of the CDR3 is TGTGCCAGCAGCTCCACTCCGCTACAGGGACGGCAAGAGACCCAGTACTTC. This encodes CASSSTPLQGRQETQYF.

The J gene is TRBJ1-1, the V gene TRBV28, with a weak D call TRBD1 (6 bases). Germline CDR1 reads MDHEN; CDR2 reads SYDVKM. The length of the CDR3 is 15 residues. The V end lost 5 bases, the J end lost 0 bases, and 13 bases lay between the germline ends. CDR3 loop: CASSLLDSMNTEAFF. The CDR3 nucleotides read TGTGCCAGCAGTCTCCTGGACAGTATGAACACTGAAGCTTTCTTT.

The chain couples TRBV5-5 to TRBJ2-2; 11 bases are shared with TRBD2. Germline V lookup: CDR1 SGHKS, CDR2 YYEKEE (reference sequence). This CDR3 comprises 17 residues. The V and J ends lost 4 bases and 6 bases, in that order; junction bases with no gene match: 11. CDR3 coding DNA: TGTGCCAGCAGCCTCGACACAACTAGCGGGAGAGCCGGGGAGCTGTTTTTT. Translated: CASSLDTTSGRAGELFF.

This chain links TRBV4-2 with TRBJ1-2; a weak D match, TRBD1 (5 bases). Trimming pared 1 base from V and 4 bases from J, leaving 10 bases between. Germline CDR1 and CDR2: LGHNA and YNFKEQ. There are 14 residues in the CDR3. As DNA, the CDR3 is TGTGCCAGCAGCCAAGTGTGGGACGGCTATGGCTACACCTTC. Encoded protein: CASSQVWDGYGYTF.